The 20 T cell receptor beta chains reported below all come from one sample, sequenced in a study of T cells in Graves' hyperthyroidism and ophthalmopathy. TCR beta CDR3 region amplification was performed from RNA transcripts. Researchers ran a first-round RT-PCR on the TCR CDR3 using the HTBI primer set. TCRdb redid the calling of the multiplex PCR reads with MiXCR, one entry per CDR3 protein. This sample yields about 560,000 distinct CDR3 sequences, of which around 15% are seen a single time; about 18% belongs to the top ten. Sequences were obtained from blood. Every receptor here comes from a woman younger than 35 with Graves' hyperthyroidism.

This clonotype was found many times. V is TRBV7-2 and J is TRBJ1-5; D is perhaps TRBD1 (5 bases). Per germline, CDR1 SGHTA and CDR2 FQGNSA. The CDR3 sequence is 16 residues long. V was cut by 4 bases and J by 1 base, with 14 bases left in between. This chain's CDR3 is CASSSDPDTSNQPQHF. The DNA for the CDR3 is TGTGCCAGCAGCTCAGACCCGGACACCAGCAATCAGCCCCAGCATTTT.

The rearrangement joins TRBV24-1 to TRBJ1-2, with TRBD1 matching over 8 bases. The germline V gene encodes CDR1 KGHDR and CDR2 SFDVKD. Germline trimming cut 3 bases from V and 7 bases from J; bases unmatched to any gene: 6. The length of the CDR3 is 14 residues. The CDR3 region is CATSDARTGSGYTF. DNA of the CDR3: TGTGCCACCAGTGATGCCAGGACAGGGTCTGGCTACACCTTC.

This chain connects TRBV6-1 to TRBJ2-4; the D is unclear. The CDR3 runs to 10 residues. Germline CDR1 is MNHNS and CDR2 is SASEGT. Trimming stripped 5 bases from V and 10 bases from J, with 6 bases between. This chain's CDR3 is CASSSGIQYF. The CDR3 DNA reads as TGTGCCAGCAGTTCCGGGATTCAGTACTTC.

This clonotype was recorded at least ten times. The rearrangement links TRBV7-2 to TRBJ2-5; a weak D match, TRBD1 (6 bases). Germline loops: CDR1 SGHTA, CDR2 FQGNSA. This CDR3 spans 14 amino acids. V gave up 5 bases and J gave up 5 bases, with 15 bases separating them. CDR3 amino acids: CASSIPGVRETQYF. The CDR3 nucleotides are TGTGCCAGCAGCATACCAGGGGTACGGGAGACCCAGTACTTC.

V gene TRBV20-1 combines with J gene TRBJ2-3, with TRBD1 identical over 8 bases. The CDR3 has 15 residues. Germline lookup yields CDR1 DFQATT and CDR2 SNEGSKA (reference sequence). With V trimmed by 0 bases and J by 4 bases, 6 bases remained unmatched. The CDR3 bases are TGCAGTGCTAGAGATCCCAGGGGGCGCGCAGATACGCAGTATTTT. Protein sequence: CSARDPRGRADTQYF.

The V call is TRBV6-2 or TRBV6-3, the J call TRBJ1-6, with D possibly being TRBD1 (6 bases). The germline gives CDR1 MNHEY, CDR2 SVGEGT. The V gene lost 6 bases and the J gene lost 0 bases, with 15 bases spanning the gap. This CDR3 contains 17 residues. CDR3 amino acids: CASSRGQRSSYNSPLHF. Here the CDR3 DNA reads TGTGCCAGCAGCCGCGGACAGCGAAGCTCCTATAATTCACCCCTCCACTTT.

The J gene is TRBJ1-2, the V gene TRBV2, with a tentative D call TRBD1 (6 bases). The CDR3 spans 14 residues. The germline V and J ends were trimmed by 3 bases and 6 bases, with 14 bases remaining between them. Germline V gene data show CDR1 as SNHLY and CDR2 as FYNNEI. The CDR3 DNA follows: TGTGCCAGCAGTGAGCAGGGGAGTTTTAATGGCTACACCTTC. Amino acids: CASSEQGSFNGYTF.

The chain carries TRBV14 and TRBJ2-2; D unclear. Trimming left V 0 bases short and J 4 bases short, with 6 bases between. CDR3 length: 14 amino acids. CDR1 and CDR2 (germline): SGHDN, FVKESK. The CDR3 spells CASSQDWATGELFF. The CDR3 DNA reads TGTGCCAGCAGCCAAGACTGGGCCACCGGGGAGCTGTTTTTT.

This clonotype has more than one count but fewer than ten. This rearrangement joins TRBV5-1 to TRBJ1-1; no clear D. V lost 4 bases, J lost 3 bases, and 13 bases lay in between. Germline loops: CDR1 SGHRS, CDR2 YFSETQ. The CDR3 sequence is 14 residues long. The CDR3 spells CASSPGVSDTEAFF. The CDR3 DNA is TGCGCCAGCAGCCCCGGTGTATCTGACACTGAAGCTTTCTTT.

The V gene is TRBV19, the J gene TRBJ2-7; weak D call: TRBD2 (6 bases). CDR1 and CDR2 (germline): LNHDA, SQIVND (reference sequence). The CDR3 has 15 residues. Trimming cost V 3 bases and J 2 bases, with 14 bases left between them. The DNA of the CDR3 is TGTGCCAGTAGTATTTACCTAACGGGGGCCTACGAGCAGTACTTC. Amino acids: CASSIYLTGAYEQYF.

This clonotype turned up a few times. V gene TRBV24-1 combines with J gene TRBJ2-2; TRBD1 or TRBD2 may be the D gene (5 bases each). V shed 0 bases and J shed 5 bases, with 6 bases lying between them. Germline values: CDR1 KGHDR, CDR2 SFDVKD. The CDR3 is 14 residues long. As DNA, the CDR3 is TGTGCCACCAGTGATTTGGGGGGAACCGGGGAGCTGTTTTTT. Protein sequence: CATSDLGGTGELFF.

To note about this clonotype: A single base separates this from a much larger clone, so it may be a read error. The chain has TRBV20-1 and TRBJ2-1, with TRBD2 identical over 7 bases. This CDR3 spans 15 amino acids. Germline CDR1 reads DFQATT; CDR2 reads SNEGSKA (reference sequence). In nucleotides, the CDR3 is TGCAGTGCTAGAGAAAAGCGGGGATCCTACGATGAGCAGTTCTTC. Encoded protein: CSAREKRGSYDEQFF.

There are a few counts of this clonotype. This chain uses TRBV19 with TRBJ2-5; D might be TRBD1 (5 bases). V gave up 8 bases and J gave up 4 bases, with 11 bases separating them. CDR1 and CDR2 from the germline V gene are LNHDA and SQIVND (reference sequence). This CDR3 comprises 12 residues. CDR3 amino acids: CASAQRGETQYF. The CDR3 nucleotides read TGTGCCAGTGCTCAAAGGGGAGAGACCCAGTACTTC.

V gene TRBV19 combines with J gene TRBJ2-1; D tentatively reads TRBD1 or TRBD2 (7 bases each). The germline gives CDR1 LNHDA, CDR2 SQIVND (reference sequence). CDR3 length: 15 amino acids. Between the trimmed V and J ends, which lost 5 bases and 4 bases, there was a span of 15 bases. CDR3 bases: TGTGCCAGTAGTCAGGGAGGGGGACAGTACAATGAGCAGTTCTTC. Residues: CASSQGGGQYNEQFF.

J is TRBJ1-2 and V is TRBV5-5, with D hard to call. Trimming stripped 4 bases from V and 1 base from J, with 14 bases between. CDR3 size: 15 residues. Germline V gene lookup returns CDR1 SGHKS and CDR2 YYEKEE (reference sequence). This CDR3 reads CASSLGSAFNYGYTF. The CDR3 DNA sequence: TGTGCCAGCAGCCTAGGGTCGGCTTTTAACTATGGCTACACCTTC.

The sample holds a few counts of this clonotype. V usage is TRBV7-9 and J usage is TRBJ2-7; 12 bases are a match to TRBD1. Germline values: CDR1 SEHNR, CDR2 FQNEAQ (reference sequence). This CDR3 region has 17 residues. Trimming removed 4 bases from V and 4 bases from J; junction bases left unmatched: 11. CDR3 protein: CASSSARGDRGRYEQYF. The CDR3 DNA reads TGTGCCAGCAGCTCCGCTAGAGGGGACAGGGGGCGGTACGAGCAGTACTTC.

This clonotype turned up a few times. The chain employs TRBV5-8 and TRBJ2-6; a possible D gene is TRBD1 (5 bases). CDR1 SGHTS and CDR2 YDEGEE come from the germline V gene. With 0 bases removed from V and 1 base from J, the gap between germline ends came to 11 bases. The CDR3 contains 17 residues. In nucleotides, the CDR3 is TGTGCCAGCAGCTTGGGACAGCGAATTTCTGGGGCCAACGTCCTGACTTTC. Translation: CASSLGQRISGANVLTF.

This clonotype was counted only a few times. The chain employs TRBV10-3 and TRBJ2-7; D call uncertain. Trimming took off 0 bases at V and 1 base at J, with 4 bases between the two ends. The length of the CDR3 is 13 residues. From germline, CDR1 is ENHRY and CDR2 SYGVKD. CDR3 nucleotide sequence: TGTGCCATCAGTGAGTCGGGTTCCTACGAGCAGTACTTC. It is translated as CAISESGSYEQYF.

This clonotype was seen a few times. J is TRBJ1-1 and V is TRBV12-3 or TRBV12-4, with 9 bases that match TRBD1. With V trimmed by 1 base and J by 10 bases, 4 bases remained unmatched. The CDR3 spans 13 residues. CDR3 sequence (DNA): TGTGCCAGCAGTTTAGGACAGGGGGGGAGAGCTTTCTTT. The encoded protein is CASSLGQGGRAFF.

The chain joins TRBV7-9 to TRBJ2-1; 10 nucleotides align to TRBD2. CDR1 and CDR2 (germline): SEHNR, FQNEAQ (reference sequence). The V gene end was trimmed by 7 bases and the J gene end by 6 bases; junction bases not matched to a gene: 3. The CDR3 sequence is 13 residues long. In DNA, the CDR3 is TGTGCCAGCACCTCTAGCGGGAGCAATGAGCAGTTCTTC. This encodes CASTSSGSNEQFF.